The present T cell receptor (beta chain) was sequenced within a study of beta chain features in type 1 diabetes. At the level of the study: Sorted cell examination encompassed 85 million to 140 million cells across all samples. The study, taken as a whole, reports: Shortening that was moderate but significant affected the TCRB CDR3s of Type 1 diabetes patients in all four CD4+ subsets. Within patients, naive, central memory and Treg TCRB repertoires seemed more similar than within healthy donors. PCR might preferentially amplify shorter templates, equally in patients and controls.

In all sorted populations, purity surpassed 95%. The CDR3 covers 14 residues. Germline lookup yields CDR1 LGHNA and CDR2 YNFKEQ. The V and J ends lost 6 bases and 0 bases respectively, with 10 bases between them. Of the isolated RNA, all was reverse transcribed, and so the sequenced material was expressed TCRB transcripts. Measured with immunoSEQ multiplex PCR; TCRdb has only the in-frame clones, and not every one. This repertoire shows roughly 400,000 clones, around 9.6% found once; its top ten account for 0.6%. This clone was found a few times. Its antigen is as yet unknown. The TCR was taken from a man aged 30-40 years with type 1 diabetes. Sequencing input: central memory CD4+ T cells from blood. The gene calls are TRBV4-2 and TRBJ2-3; the D gene is possibly TRBD2 (5 bases). DNA of the CDR3: TGTGCCAGCAGTGGCGGGCCTAGCACAGATACGCAGTATTTT. This sequence encodes CASSGGPSTDTQYF.